These 22 T cell receptor beta chains came from one sample sequenced in a study of regulatory T cells in long-lasting Graves disease. Regarding time point: newly diagnosed GD, antithyroid drugs for less than 3 months. Scientists built the TCR library using RNA that was extracted from PBMCs. Relying on iRepertoire HTBI primers and Arm-PCR of CDR3 regions, the team built TCR beta libraries. TCRdb itself ran the multiplex PCR reads through MiXCR, one entry per CDR3 protein. The sample includes hundreds of thousands of distinct CDR3 sequences, about 15% of them seen just once. These data were also reused for a study on T cells in Graves' hyperthyroidism and ophthalmopathy.

This sample comprised peripheral blood mononuclear cells (PBMCs), obtained at new diagnosis, from a patient treated with antithyroid drugs. These receptors originate from a woman aged 35 to 60 with Graves disease.

In this sample, this clonotype turned up many times. The rearrangement links TRBV20-1 to TRBJ2-1, with D possibly called TRBD1 or TRBD2 (6 bases each). The germline V gene encodes CDR1 DFQATT and CDR2 SNEGSKA (reference sequence). Trimming left V 3 bases short and J 2 bases short, with 11 bases between. CDR3 length: 14 residues. CDR3 amino acids: CSARGGGTYNEQFF. CDR3 DNA sequence: TGCAGTGCTAGGGGGGGCGGGACCTACAATGAGCAGTTCTTC.

A note on this clonotype: A single base separates this from a much larger clone, so it may be a read error. This chain links TRBV7-2 with TRBJ1-6; D is uncertain. CDR1 SGHTA and CDR2 FQGNSA come from the germline V gene. Trimming left V 5 bases short and J 8 bases short, with 10 bases between. CDR3 size: 13 residues. The CDR3 nucleotides read TGTGCCAGCAGCGCAAACGGGGATTCACCCCTCCACTTT. Protein sequence: CASSANGDSPLHF.

This clonotype was counted only a few times. The rearrangement uses TRBV29-1 and TRBJ2-5, with 7 bases identical to TRBD1. Germline-derived CDR1 and CDR2 are SQVTM and ANQGSEA. The CDR3 is 13 residues long. V lost 8 bases to trimming and J lost 4 bases; unmatched junction nucleotides: 10. CDR3: CSHGTGEGETQYF. The CDR3 nucleotides read TGCAGCCACGGCACAGGGGAAGGAGAGACCCAGTACTTC.

This clonotype was detected only a few times. The chain is built from TRBV6-2 or TRBV6-3 and TRBJ1-6, with D uncertain. Per the germline V gene, CDR1 is MNHEY and CDR2 is SVGEGT. CDR3 length equals 14 residues. Trimming shortened V by 6 bases and J by 8 bases, and 14 bases separated the two germline ends. For the CDR3, the DNA is TGTGCCAGCAGCTCCGTCGGAATGGATTCACCCCTCCACTTT. Its translation is CASSSVGMDSPLHF.

The chain couples TRBV3-1 to TRBJ1-1; D call uncertain. The ends were cut back, 4 bases at V and 6 bases at J, with 9 bases in the middle. The CDR3 has 12 residues. The germline V gene has CDR1 LGHDT and CDR2 YNNKEL (reference sequence). The CDR3 loop reads CASSPSPAEAFF. Here the CDR3 DNA reads TGTGCCAGCAGCCCCTCCCCAGCTGAAGCTTTCTTT.

This clonotype has a count of ten or more. The rearrangement links TRBV13 to TRBJ2-1, with D uncertain. Between the trimmed V and J ends, which lost 8 bases and 6 bases, there was a span of 14 bases. This CDR3 has 13 residues. The germline V gene has CDR1 PRHDT and CDR2 FYEKMQ (reference sequence). The CDR3 spells CASRMGPVNEQFF. In DNA, the CDR3 is TGTGCCAGCCGAATGGGTCCGGTCAATGAGCAGTTCTTC.

The rearrangement uses TRBV5-6 and TRBJ2-1; 11 bases match TRBD2. Germline V gene sequence: CDR1 SGHDT, CDR2 YYEEEE. V shed 3 bases, J shed 4 bases, and the junction held 6 bases outside the gene matches. This CDR3 contains 16 residues. The CDR3 DNA follows: TGTGCCAGCAGCTCGACTAGCGGGGCGAAATACAATGAGCAGTTCTTC. It translates to CASSSTSGAKYNEQFF. Full variable domain (rest looked up from reference TRBV5-6 and TRBJ2-1): DAGVTQSPTHLIKTRGQQVTLRCSPKSGHDTVSWYQQALGQGPQFIFQYYEEEERQRGNFPDRFSGHQFPNYSSELNVNALLLGDSALYLCASSSTSGAKYNEQFFGPGTRLTVL.

The V and J genes are TRBV4-1 and TRBJ1-6; D might be TRBD1 (5 bases). The CDR3 length is 15 residues. V was trimmed by 2 bases and J by 5 bases, leaving 10 bases between them. Germline V gives CDR1 MGHRA, CDR2 YSYEKL. The CDR3 DNA reads as TGCGCCAGCAGCCAACAGGGTGCGGATAATTCACCCCTCCACTTT. This translates into CASSQQGADNSPLHF.

This clonotype was detected a few times. The J gene is TRBJ1-5, the V gene TRBV20-1; TRBD1 matches at 10 bases. The CDR3 spans 17 residues. V gave up 4 bases and J gave up 1 base; unmatched junction bases: 10. The germline V gene encodes CDR1 DFQATT and CDR2 SNEGSKA (reference sequence). The CDR3 nucleotides read TGCAGTGCTATACCACGACAGGGGGCGCCGAGCAATCAGCCCCAGCATTTT. It yields the protein CSAIPRQGAPSNQPQHF.

This clonotype has a handful of counts. The CDR3 nucleotides are TGTGCCAGCAGGGGGGGGGGGGATGGGACCCAGTACTTC. It yields the protein CASRGGGDGTQYF. J is TRBJ2-5 and V is TRBV27; 7 nucleotides match TRBD2. J gave up 7 bases and V 6 bases, and 8 bases lay outside the gene matches. This CDR3 has 13 residues. Germline V gene data show CDR1 as MNHEY and CDR2 as SMNVEV (reference sequence).

In this sample, this clonotype turned up a few times. The chain carries TRBV20-1 and TRBJ1-5; possibly TRBD1 for D (6 bases). Trimming removed 6 bases at V and 6 bases at J, with 24 bases between. Per germline, CDR1 DFQATT and CDR2 SNEGSKA (reference sequence). The CDR3 has 16 amino acids. The CDR3 sequence: CSATKGGGFSSQPQHF. The CDR3 coding sequence is TGCAGTGCCACGAAGGGGGGGGGCTTTTCGAGTCAGCCCCAGCATTTT.

This clonotype was seen repeatedly, ten times or more. This sequence joins TRBV7-9 and TRBJ2-2; TRBD2 aligns across 11 bases. The CDR3 contains 17 residues. Germline V CDR1 and CDR2: SEHNR, FQNEAQ (reference sequence). Trimming took 5 bases from V and 1 from J; bases not matched to a gene: 6. The DNA of the CDR3 is TGTGCCAGCAGCATAGGGACTAGCGGATTGAACACCGGGGAGCTGTTTTTT. Its translation: CASSIGTSGLNTGELFF.

This clonotype was counted many times. The chain recombines TRBV7-2 with TRBJ2-7, with 9 bases that match TRBD1. Germline-derived CDR1 and CDR2 are SGHTA and FQGNSA. V shed 5 bases and J 1 base; nucleotides not matched to a gene: 6. The CDR3 has 15 amino acids. DNA for the CDR3: TGTGCCAGCAGCGTCCCCGGGACAGGGTCCTACGAGCAGTACTTC. Protein product: CASSVPGTGSYEQYF. Full variable domain (rest looked up from reference TRBV7-2 and TRBJ2-7): GAGVSQSPSNKVTEKGKDVELRCDPISGHTALYWYRQSLGQGLEFLIYFQGNSAPDKSGLPSDRFSAERTGGSVSTLTIQRTQQEDSAVYLCASSVPGTGSYEQYFGPGTRLTVT.

This clonotype was picked up a small number of times. V gene TRBV19 combines with J gene TRBJ1-2; maybe TRBD1 (5 bases). The CDR3 is 15 amino acids. Germline loops: CDR1 LNHDA, CDR2 SQIVND (reference sequence). V lost 1 base and J lost 4, with 13 bases in between. The CDR3: CASSIGGEAGYGYTF. CDR3 bases: TGTGCCAGTAGTATAGGAGGGGAGGCGGGCTATGGCTACACCTTC.

In the case of this clonotype: A much larger clone is a single base away; this may be a read error. The genes are TRBV28 and TRBJ2-7; a weak D match, TRBD1 (5 bases). Germline assignment: CDR1 MDHEN and CDR2 SYDVKM. The CDR3 spans 12 residues. The V gene lost 5 bases and the J gene lost 12 bases, with 17 bases spanning the gap. The CDR3 region has the DNA TGTGCCAGCAGTCCCCTGGTGGGGCGTTTGTACTTC. Its protein product is CASSPLVGRLYF.

The chain uses TRBV7-3 and TRBJ2-1, with D tentatively TRBD1 or TRBD2 (6 bases each). The CDR3 is 16 residues long. Trimming cost V 5 bases and J 4 bases, with 18 bases left between them. Germline values: CDR1 SGHTA, CDR2 FQGTGA. In DNA, the CDR3 is TGTGCCAGCAGCCTAATGGGGGGCGGCCAGTACAATGAGCAGTTCTTC. It codes for CASSLMGGGQYNEQFF.

This clonotype was observed a handful of times. The gene calls are TRBV10-3 and TRBJ2-1, with 12 bases aligning to TRBD1. There are 16 residues in the CDR3. From germline, CDR1 is ENHRY and CDR2 SYGVKD. Trimming at V came to 7 bases and at J to 4 bases, leaving 8 bases not matched to a gene. Here the CDR3 reads CAIKGQGAILYNEQFF. In DNA, the CDR3 is TGTGCCATCAAGGGACAGGGGGCGATCCTTTACAATGAGCAGTTCTTC.

This clonotype showed up many times. This chain connects TRBV28 to TRBJ2-7; tentative D call: TRBD1 (5 bases). CDR1 MDHEN and CDR2 SYDVKM come from the germline V gene. Trimming pared 1 base from V and 2 bases from J, leaving 12 bases between. The CDR3 consists of 15 residues. CDR3: CASSLSGFGTYEQYF. The DNA for the CDR3 is TGTGCCAGCAGTTTATCAGGGTTTGGGACCTACGAGCAGTACTTC.

As concerns this clonotype: The likely explanation is a read error, given a far larger clone one base away. Lacking the conserved final phenylalanine or tryptophan, this CDR3 likely reflects a read error. The chain employs TRBV12-3 or TRBV12-4 and TRBJ2-1, with 9 bases lining up with TRBD1. The assigned J gene may be wrong: the sequence end matches TRBJ2-5 better. The CDR3 extends over 17 amino acids. Here the CDR3 reads CASPRTGATPIVETQYS. As DNA, the CDR3 is TGTGCCAGCCCTAGGACAGGGGCTACCCCAATTGTAGAGACCCAGTACTCC.

This clonotype was seen a handful of times. The chain carries TRBV4-1 and TRBJ1-4, with D uncertain. V was shortened by 3 bases and J by 7 bases, with 9 bases between the two germline ends. Germline V gives CDR1 MGHRA, CDR2 YSYEKL. The CDR3 spans 13 residues. The CDR3 loop reads CASSQTGSEKLFF. The CDR3 DNA is TGCGCCAGCAGCCAGACTGGTAGTGAAAAACTGTTTTTT.

In its sample, this clonotype was seen a few times. The chain employs TRBV30 and TRBJ1-1, with a tentative D call TRBD1 (5 bases). The CDR3 consists of 14 residues. The ends were cut back, 4 bases at V and 2 bases at J, with 14 bases in the middle. The V gene's germline CDR1 is GTSNPN and CDR2 SVGIG (reference sequence). The CDR3 reads CAWTRGGFNTEAFF. The DNA for the CDR3 is TGTGCCTGGACCCGGGGGGGGTTTAACACTGAAGCTTTCTTT.

This chain uses TRBV6-1 with TRBJ1-4, with 7 positions matching TRBD1. The ends lost 8 bases at V and 5 bases at J; junction bases unmatched: 5. Germline V gives CDR1 MNHNS, CDR2 SASEGT. The CDR3 is made up of 13 amino acids. CDR3: CASRGTVNEKLFF. As DNA, the CDR3 is TGTGCCAGCCGCGGGACAGTAAATGAAAAACTGTTTTTT.